The next 17 T cell receptor beta chains were all read from a single sample in a study of cytomegalovirus exposure and HLA in healthy donors. The PCR had 60 Vbeta and 13 Jbeta primers. Method: immunoSEQ multiplex PCR; TCRdb's copy keeps in-frame clones and lacks some. The sample lists 150,000 to 200,000 clones, about four fifths occurring once. Sample: PBMCs. The receptors shown here come from a woman between 45 and 60 years old in good health and CMV-seronegative.

The rearrangement links TRBV29-1 to TRBJ2-7, with D perhaps matching TRBD2 (5 bases). Looked up from germline, CDR1 is SQVTM and CDR2 is ANQGSEA. The CDR3 has 13 amino acids. V was cut by 0 bases and J by 5 bases, with 11 bases left in between. The CDR3 protein is CSVEEFEGNEQYF. For the CDR3, the DNA is TGCAGCGTTGAAGAGTTCGAGGGTAACGAGCAGTACTTC.

V is TRBV19 and J is TRBJ2-7; no clear D gene. The V end lost 5 bases, the J end lost 4 bases, and 18 bases lay between the germline ends. Germline values: CDR1 LNHDA, CDR2 SQIVND (reference sequence). This CDR3 comprises 15 residues. CDR3 region: CASSPTGPRGYEQYF. The CDR3 bases are TGTGCCAGTAGTCCCACGGGTCCCCGTGGGTACGAGCAGTACTTC.

The gene calls are TRBV5-1 and TRBJ2-1; weak D call: TRBD2 (7 bases). Germline CDR1 SGHRS, CDR2 YFSETQ. The ends were cut back, 6 bases at V and 11 bases at J, with 18 bases in the middle. CDR3 length: 13 amino acids. The DNA for the CDR3 is TGCGCCAGCACTTGGGGGGGCGGGACACAGCAGTTCTTC. This gives the protein CASTWGGGTQQFF.

The rearrangement joins TRBV7-2 to TRBJ2-1, with D unclear. V lost 0 bases to trimming and J lost 0 bases, with 6 bases between them. The CDR3 is 15 amino acids. Looked up from germline, CDR1 is SGHTA and CDR2 is FQGNSA. As DNA, the CDR3 is TGTGCCAGCAGCTTAGCGGCGGACTCCTACAATGAGCAGTTCTTC. Protein sequence: CASSLAADSYNEQFF. The variable domain in full, with the rest retrieved from reference TRBV7-2 and TRBJ2-1, is GAGVSQSPSNKVTEKGKDVELRCDPISGHTALYWYRQSLGQGLEFLIYFQGNSAPDKSGLPSDRFSAERTGGSVSTLTIQRTQQEDSAVYLCASSLAADSYNEQFFGPGTRLTVL.

This clone occurred a few times. The CDR3 spells CASTTWGVQTPNQPQHF. The CDR3 region has the DNA TGTGCCAGTACCACCTGGGGCGTCCAGACTCCCAATCAGCCCCAGCATTTT. This rearrangement joins TRBV19 to TRBJ1-5, with D maybe TRBD1 (5 bases). CDR1 LNHDA and CDR2 SQIVND come from the germline V gene (reference sequence). This CDR3 has 17 residues. V was cut by 7 bases and J by 3 bases, with 22 bases left in between. The variable domain in full, completed from reference TRBV19 and TRBJ1-5, reads DGGITQSPKYLFRKEGQNVTLSCEQNLNHDAMYWYRQDPGQGLRLIYYSQIVNDFQKGDIAEGYSVSREKKESFPLTVTSAQKNPTAFYLCASTTWGVQTPNQPQHFGDGTRLSIL.

The rearrangement uses TRBV5-6 and TRBJ2-3; D is unclear. The CDR3 runs to 12 residues. V shed 4 bases and J shed 1 base, with 4 bases lying between them. Germline CDR1 is SGHDT and CDR2 is YYEEEE. CDR3 residues: CASSSGTDTQYF. The CDR3 nucleotides are TGTGCCAGCAGCAGCGGCACAGATACGCAGTATTTT. Drawing the rest from reference TRBV5-6 and TRBJ2-3, the complete variable domain is DAGVTQSPTHLIKTRGQQVTLRCSPKSGHDTVSWYQQALGQGPQFIFQYYEEEERQRGNFPDRFSGHQFPNYSSELNVNALLLGDSALYLCASSSGTDTQYFGPGTRLTVL.

This rearrangement joins TRBV27 to TRBJ1-2; weak D call: TRBD1 (6 bases). Germline CDR1 is MNHEY and CDR2 is SMNVEV (reference sequence). The CDR3 totals 14 residues. V was cut by 5 bases and J by 4 bases, with 14 bases left in between. CDR3 sequence: CASSLRGGSYGYTF. In DNA form, the CDR3 reads TGTGCCAGCAGTCTCCGAGGGGGATCCTATGGCTACACCTTC.

The V gene is TRBV7-2, the J gene TRBJ1-4; 7 bases agree with TRBD1. Germline V gives CDR1 SGHTA, CDR2 FQGNSA. The trim removed 5 bases at V and 9 bases at J, leaving 9 bases unmatched. The CDR3 runs to 14 residues. DNA for the CDR3: TGTGCCAGCAGCCCCGGGACAGCCACTCAAAAACTGTTTTTT. Translated: CASSPGTATQKLFF.

The chain links TRBV7-2 to TRBJ1-4, with D hard to call. Germline V gene lookup returns CDR1 SGHTA and CDR2 FQGNSA. The CDR3 contains 14 residues. Between the trimmed V and J ends, which lost 6 bases and 0 bases, there was a span of 8 bases. The CDR3 nucleotides are TGTGCCAGCAGGGAGGCAGCAACTAATGAAAAACTGTTTTTT. Its translation: CASREAATNEKLFF.

CDR3 bases: TGTGCCAGCAGAACAGGGACAGGGTACAATCAGCCCCAGCATTTT. Encoded protein: CASRTGTGYNQPQHF. The V gene is TRBV27, the J gene TRBJ1-5; 9 bases map to TRBD1. Germline trimming cut 6 bases from V and 3 bases from J; bases unmatched to any gene: 6. Looked up from germline, CDR1 is MNHEY and CDR2 is SMNVEV (reference sequence). The CDR3 is made up of 15 amino acids.

A few counts support this clone. This chain joins TRBV28 and TRBJ1-5, with a weak D call TRBD1 (5 bases). Deletions cut 6 bases from V and 1 base from J, with 19 bases between. Germline values: CDR1 MDHEN, CDR2 SYDVKM. The CDR3 consists of 17 residues. The CDR3 DNA reads as TGTGCCAGCAGCACTCCGACCTGGACACTGAGCAATCAGCCCCAGCATTTT. This translates into CASSTPTWTLSNQPQHF.

The chain joins TRBV9 to TRBJ2-3, with TRBD2 matching over 7 bases. V gave up 0 bases and J gave up 5 bases; unmatched junction bases: 12. Per the germline V gene, CDR1 is SGDLS and CDR2 is YYNGEE. The CDR3 sequence is 17 residues long. The chain's CDR3 is CASSVAPGRGKGDTQYF. Written as DNA, the CDR3 is TGTGCCAGCAGCGTAGCTCCGGGGCGGGGGAAGGGAGATACGCAGTATTTT.

CDR3 sequence (DNA): TGTGCCAGCAGTCCGTGGACGGGGGGACAATACGAGCAGTACTTC. It specifies CASSPWTGGQYEQYF. The rearrangement links TRBV28 to TRBJ2-7; TRBD2 is a possible D gene (7 bases). Germline V gene data show CDR1 as MDHEN and CDR2 as SYDVKM. This CDR3 comprises 15 residues. Trimming stripped 5 bases from V and 4 bases from J, with 18 bases between.

This rearrangement joins TRBV29-1 to TRBJ2-2; D is unclear. V was pared by 4 bases and J by 4 bases, with 10 bases between. CDR1 and CDR2 (germline): SQVTM, ANQGSEA. The CDR3 spans 13 residues. CDR3 in DNA: TGCAGCGTTGCATTCCAGTCCACCGGGGAGCTGTTTTTT. Its protein is CSVAFQSTGELFF.

The chain has TRBV19 and TRBJ2-1, with TRBD2 matching over 13 bases. Germline V gives CDR1 LNHDA, CDR2 SQIVND (reference sequence). The CDR3 is made up of 18 amino acids. V dropped 8 bases and J dropped 10; count of bases not matched to a gene: 20. The CDR3 DNA is TGTGCCAGTCGAGCAACTTCTGGACTAGCGGGGGCCGCGAAGGAGCAGTTCTTC. Its translation: CASRATSGLAGAAKEQFF.

The rearrangement links TRBV5-1 to TRBJ2-7; 8 nucleotides match TRBD1. The CDR3 is 16 residues long. Germline V gene lookup returns CDR1 SGHRS and CDR2 YFSETQ. Trimming removed 4 bases from V and 3 bases from J; junction bases left unmatched: 12. The CDR3 DNA reads as TGCGCCAGCAGCCTCCCGGCCGGGACAGGAATCTACGAGCAGTACTTC. Translating it yields CASSLPAGTGIYEQYF.

The CDR3 reads CATSREDISSYNEQFF. CDR3 bases: TGTGCCACCAGCAGGGAAGACATCAGCTCCTACAATGAGCAGTTCTTC. The chain couples TRBV15 to TRBJ2-1; D unresolved. This CDR3 spans 16 amino acids. From germline, CDR1 is LNHNV and CDR2 YYDKDF (reference sequence). V dropped 3 bases and J dropped 0 bases, with 12 bases sitting between them.